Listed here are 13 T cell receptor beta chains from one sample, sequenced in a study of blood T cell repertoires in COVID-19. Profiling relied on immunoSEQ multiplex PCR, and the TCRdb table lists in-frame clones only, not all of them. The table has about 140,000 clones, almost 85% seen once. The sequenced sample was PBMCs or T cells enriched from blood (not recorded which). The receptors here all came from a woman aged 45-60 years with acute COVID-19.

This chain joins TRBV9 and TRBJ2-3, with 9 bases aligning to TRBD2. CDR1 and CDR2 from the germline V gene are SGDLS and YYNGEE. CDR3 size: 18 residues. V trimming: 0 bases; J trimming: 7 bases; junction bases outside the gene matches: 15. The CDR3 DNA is TGTGCCAGCAGCGTAGGAGATTCGGCGGGAGGGCCTTACTATACGCAGTATTTT. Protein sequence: CASSVGDSAGGPYYTQYF.

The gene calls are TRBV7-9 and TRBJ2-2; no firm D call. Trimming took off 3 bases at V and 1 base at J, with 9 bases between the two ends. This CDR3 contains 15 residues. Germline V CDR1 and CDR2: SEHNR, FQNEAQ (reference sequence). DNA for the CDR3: TGTGCCAGCAGCTTGGGCCAGGAGAACACCGGGGAGCTGTTTTTT. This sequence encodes CASSLGQENTGELFF.

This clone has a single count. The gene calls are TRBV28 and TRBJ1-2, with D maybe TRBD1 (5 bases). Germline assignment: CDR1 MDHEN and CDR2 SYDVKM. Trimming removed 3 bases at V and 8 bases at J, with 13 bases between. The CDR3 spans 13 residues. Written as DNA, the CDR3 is TGTGCCAGCAGTTTTTTGGGGGGACGGGGCTACACCTTC. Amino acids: CASSFLGGRGYTF.

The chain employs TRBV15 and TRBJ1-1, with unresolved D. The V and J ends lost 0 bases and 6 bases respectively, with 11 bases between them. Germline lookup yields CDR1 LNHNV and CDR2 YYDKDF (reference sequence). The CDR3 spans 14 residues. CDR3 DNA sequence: TGTGCCACCAGCAGAGATCGGAGTATATCTGAAGCTTTCTTT. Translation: CATSRDRSISEAFF.

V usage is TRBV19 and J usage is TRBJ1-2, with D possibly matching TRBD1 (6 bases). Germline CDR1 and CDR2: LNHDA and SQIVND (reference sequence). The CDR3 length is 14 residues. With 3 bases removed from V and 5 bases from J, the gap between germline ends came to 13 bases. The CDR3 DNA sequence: TGTGCCAGTAGTATTTATGGGACACAGTATGGCTACACCTTC. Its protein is CASSIYGTQYGYTF.

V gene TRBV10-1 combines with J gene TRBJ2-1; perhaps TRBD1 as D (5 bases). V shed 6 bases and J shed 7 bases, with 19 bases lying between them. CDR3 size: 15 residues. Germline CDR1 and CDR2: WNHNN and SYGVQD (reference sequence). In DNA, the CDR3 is TGCGCCAGCAGCGAAGCAAAGGCAGGACAAAATGAGCAGTTCTTC. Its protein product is CASSEAKAGQNEQFF.

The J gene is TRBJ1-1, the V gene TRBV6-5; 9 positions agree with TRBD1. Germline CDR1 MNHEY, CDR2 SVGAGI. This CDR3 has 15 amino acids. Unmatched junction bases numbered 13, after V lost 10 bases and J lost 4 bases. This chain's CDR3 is CATIPGTGTLTEAFF. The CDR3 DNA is TGTGCCACGATTCCCGGGACAGGGACTCTCACTGAAGCTTTCTTT.

The CDR3 sequence is CASSQGDRKYF. CDR3 DNA sequence: TGCGCCAGCAGCCAGGGGGACAGAAAGTACTTC. The rearrangement links TRBV4-1 to TRBJ2-5; 7 nucleotides align to TRBD1. Trimming cost V 3 bases and J 12 bases; bases outside gene matches: 4. The CDR3 extends over 11 amino acids. The germline V gene has CDR1 MGHRA and CDR2 YSYEKL.

The CDR3 reads CAWRQETNYGYTF. CDR3 nucleotide sequence: TGTGCCTGGAGACAGGAAACTAACTATGGCTACACCTTC. The chain couples TRBV30 to TRBJ1-2, with D possibly being TRBD1 (5 bases). This CDR3 spans 13 amino acids. V was clipped by 3 bases and J by 0 bases, with 8 bases between them. CDR1 is GTSNPN and CDR2 is SVGIG in the germline V gene (reference sequence).

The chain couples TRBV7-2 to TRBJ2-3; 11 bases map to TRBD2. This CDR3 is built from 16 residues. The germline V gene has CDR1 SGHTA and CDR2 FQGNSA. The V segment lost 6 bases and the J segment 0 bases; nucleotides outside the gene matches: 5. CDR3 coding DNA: TGTGCCAGCAGTTCCCGACTAGCGGGAAGCACAGATACGCAGTATTTT. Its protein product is CASSSRLAGSTDTQYF.

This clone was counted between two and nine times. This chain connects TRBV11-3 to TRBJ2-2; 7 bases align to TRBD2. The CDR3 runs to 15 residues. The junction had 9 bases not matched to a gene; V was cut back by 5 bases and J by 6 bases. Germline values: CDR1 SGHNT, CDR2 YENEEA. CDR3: CASSPGTNYAGELFF. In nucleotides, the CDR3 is TGTGCCAGCAGCCCCGGGACTAATTATGCCGGGGAGCTGTTTTTT. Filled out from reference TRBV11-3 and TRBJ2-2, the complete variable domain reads EAGVVQSPRYKIIEKKQPVAFWCNPISGHNTLYWYLQNLGQGPELLIRYENEEAVDDSQLPKDRFSAERLKGVDSTLKIQPAELGDSAVYLCASSPGTNYAGELFFGEGSRLTVL.

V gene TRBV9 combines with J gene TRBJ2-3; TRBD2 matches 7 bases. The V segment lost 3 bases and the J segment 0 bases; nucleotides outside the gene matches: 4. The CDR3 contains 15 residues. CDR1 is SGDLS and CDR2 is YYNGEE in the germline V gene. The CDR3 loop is CASSESGTSTDTQYF. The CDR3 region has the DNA TGTGCCAGCAGCGAGAGCGGGACTAGCACAGATACGCAGTATTTT.

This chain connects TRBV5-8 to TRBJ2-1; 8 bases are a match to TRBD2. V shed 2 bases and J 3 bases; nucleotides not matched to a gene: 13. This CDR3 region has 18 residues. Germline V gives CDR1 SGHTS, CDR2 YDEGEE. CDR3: CASSFTSGVLAVYNEQFF. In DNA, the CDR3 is TGTGCCAGCAGCTTCACATCCGGAGTACTAGCGGTCTACAATGAGCAGTTCTTC.